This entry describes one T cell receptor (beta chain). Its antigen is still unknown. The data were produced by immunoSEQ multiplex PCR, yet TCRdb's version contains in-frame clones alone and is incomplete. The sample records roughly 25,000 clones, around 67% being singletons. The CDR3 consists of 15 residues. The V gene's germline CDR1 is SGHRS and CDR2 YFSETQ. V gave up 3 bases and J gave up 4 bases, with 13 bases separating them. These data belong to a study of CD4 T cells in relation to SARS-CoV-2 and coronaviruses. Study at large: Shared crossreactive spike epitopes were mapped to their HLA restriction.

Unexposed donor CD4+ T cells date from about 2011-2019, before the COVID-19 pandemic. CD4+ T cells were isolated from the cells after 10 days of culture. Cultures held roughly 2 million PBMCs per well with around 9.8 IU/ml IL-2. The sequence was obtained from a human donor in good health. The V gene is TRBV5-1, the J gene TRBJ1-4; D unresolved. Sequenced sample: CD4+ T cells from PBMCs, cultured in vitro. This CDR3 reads CASSSALGGNEKLFF. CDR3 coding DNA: TGCGCCAGCAGCTCGGCCCTGGGAGGTAATGAAAAACTGTTTTTT.